A single sample gave rise to the 11 T cell receptor beta chains below, sequenced in a study of human T cells and chemical hapten exposure. Noted time point: patch test 1, 2 weeks after DPC sensitization. Treatment reported: therapeutic diphenylcyclopropenone sensitization with weekly scalp DPC. TCRdb used MiXCR to reprocess the RACE reads, holding one entry per CDR3 protein. The sample lists roughly 360,000 distinct CDR3 sequences; around 4.8% were seen once. The sequenced sample was whole blood, obtained in connection with sensitization to the hapten diphenylcyclopropenone (DPC). These receptors originate from a woman between 45 and 65 years old with alopecia areata. Some clones in this sample may be carry-over from other donors' samples.

This clonotype has a count of ten or more. This chain uses TRBV29-1 with TRBJ2-1, with 8 bases aligning to TRBD2. Looked up from germline, CDR1 is SQVTM and CDR2 is ANQGSEA. This CDR3 contains 15 residues. V trimming: 0 bases; J trimming: 2 bases; junction bases outside the gene matches: 3. DNA of the CDR3: TGCAGCGTTGAAGAAGTCGGGAGGGCCTACAATGAGCAGTTCTTC. Protein sequence: CSVEEVGRAYNEQFF.

This clonotype was picked up a small number of times. The V and J genes are TRBV19 and TRBJ2-1; D may be TRBD1 or TRBD2 (5 bases each). Germline CDR1 LNHDA, CDR2 SQIVND (reference sequence). Between the trimmed V and J ends, which lost 5 bases and 0 bases, there was a span of 5 bases. The CDR3 is made up of 13 amino acids. CDR3 bases: TGTGCCAGTAGTGGGACCTCCTACAATGAGCAGTTCTTC. Amino acid sequence: CASSGTSYNEQFF.

This clonotype came up many times. This sequence joins TRBV5-6 and TRBJ1-1, with D perhaps matching TRBD1 (6 bases). V lost 4 bases, J lost 6 bases, and 13 bases lay in between. Per germline, CDR1 SGHDT and CDR2 YYEEEE. The CDR3 totals 13 residues. The CDR3 region has the DNA TGTGCCAGCAGCCCAGTCAGGACAGCTGAAGCTTTCTTT. It is translated as CASSPVRTAEAFF. Based on the CDR3 plus reference TRBV5-6 and TRBJ1-1, the full variable domain is DAGVTQSPTHLIKTRGQQVTLRCSPKSGHDTVSWYQQALGQGPQFIFQYYEEEERQRGNFPDRFSGHQFPNYSSELNVNALLLGDSALYLCASSPVRTAEAFFGQGTRLTVV.

This clonotype was seen a handful of times. The chain combines TRBV6-5 with TRBJ1-3, with TRBD1 as a possible D gene (5 bases). V lost 5 bases to trimming and J lost 4 bases, with 12 bases between them. The CDR3 is 14 amino acids. Per germline, CDR1 MNHEY and CDR2 SVGAGI. The CDR3 loop reads CASSRGRAGNTIYF. For the CDR3, the DNA is TGTGCCAGCAGTAGGGGACGGGCGGGAAACACCATATATTTT.

This clonotype has more than one count but fewer than ten. DNA for the CDR3: TGTGCCAGCTCACCCACAGCCCAGGGGAGTGAAAAACTGTTTTTT. Protein: CASSPTAQGSEKLFF. The chain is built from TRBV18 and TRBJ1-4, with D perhaps TRBD1 (6 bases). CDR1 is KGHSH, CDR2 LQKENI, per germline. This CDR3 contains 15 residues. Trimming left V 3 bases short and J 7 bases short, with 15 bases between.

This clonotype was detected ten times or more. The rearrangement links TRBV7-6 to TRBJ2-2, with D uncertain. The CDR3 runs to 16 residues. Trimming left V 2 bases short and J 6 bases short, with 16 bases between. Germline values: CDR1 SGHVS, CDR2 FNYEAQ. The CDR3 is CASSLRTFSGSGELFF. CDR3 DNA: TGTGCCAGCAGCTTAAGAACCTTTTCAGGATCCGGGGAGCTGTTTTTT.

There are many counts of this clonotype. The chain carries TRBV10-3 and TRBJ2-4, with D hard to call. Per the germline V gene, CDR1 is ENHRY and CDR2 is SYGVKD. Trimming stripped 2 bases from V and 0 bases from J, with 5 bases between. The CDR3 sequence is 14 residues long. The CDR3 loop reads CAISETLAKNIQYF. CDR3 coding DNA: TGTGCCATCAGTGAGACGCTAGCCAAAAACATTCAGTACTTC.

This clonotype has more than one count but fewer than ten. The V call is TRBV20-1, the J call TRBJ2-1; D not resolved. This CDR3 contains 15 residues. Trimming stripped 2 bases from V and 5 bases from J, with 16 bases between. Germline V gene sequence: CDR1 DFQATT, CDR2 SNEGSKA (reference sequence). CDR3: CSARRQVGRDNEQFF. The CDR3 DNA is TGCAGTGCTAGAAGGCAGGTAGGGCGCGACAATGAGCAGTTCTTC.

CDR3 sequence reads: CASTPQGAGSYEQYF. Written as DNA, the CDR3 is TGTGCCAGCACCCCACAGGGGGCGGGGTCCTACGAGCAGTACTTC. The chain links TRBV6-5 to TRBJ2-7; 9 bases are a match to TRBD1. The CDR3 consists of 15 residues. Germline loops: CDR1 MNHEY, CDR2 SVGAGI. V gave up 7 bases and J gave up 1 base; unmatched junction bases: 8.

The chain links TRBV4-2 to TRBJ1-2; D is uncertain. CDR1 is LGHNA and CDR2 is YNFKEQ in the germline V gene. The CDR3 totals 16 residues. The ends were cut back, 0 bases at V and 2 bases at J, with 13 bases in the middle. The CDR3 protein is CASSQDLWDYNYGYTF. In DNA, the CDR3 is TGTGCCAGCAGCCAAGATCTATGGGATTACAACTATGGCTACACCTTC.

This clonotype was counted at least ten times. The chain combines TRBV7-8 with TRBJ2-5, with 7 bases aligning to TRBD2. CDR1 is SGHVS, CDR2 FQNEAQ, per germline. The trim removed 2 bases at V and 3 bases at J, leaving 6 bases unmatched. CDR3 length: 15 residues. CDR3 loop: CASSLQGGREETQYF. The CDR3 nucleotides read TGTGCCAGCAGCTTACAGGGAGGGAGGGAAGAGACCCAGTACTTC.